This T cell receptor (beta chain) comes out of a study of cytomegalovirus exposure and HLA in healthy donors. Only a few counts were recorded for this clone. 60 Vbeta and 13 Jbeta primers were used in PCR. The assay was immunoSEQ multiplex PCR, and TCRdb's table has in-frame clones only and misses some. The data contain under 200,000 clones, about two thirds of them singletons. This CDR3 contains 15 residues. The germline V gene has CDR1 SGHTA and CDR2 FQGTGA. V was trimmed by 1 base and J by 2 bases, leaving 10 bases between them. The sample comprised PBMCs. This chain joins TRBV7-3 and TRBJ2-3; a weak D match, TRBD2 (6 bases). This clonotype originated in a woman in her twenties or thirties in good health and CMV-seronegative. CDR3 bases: TGTGCCAGCAGCTTAATTGCGGGGCACACAGATACGCAGTATTTT. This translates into CASSLIAGHTDTQYF.